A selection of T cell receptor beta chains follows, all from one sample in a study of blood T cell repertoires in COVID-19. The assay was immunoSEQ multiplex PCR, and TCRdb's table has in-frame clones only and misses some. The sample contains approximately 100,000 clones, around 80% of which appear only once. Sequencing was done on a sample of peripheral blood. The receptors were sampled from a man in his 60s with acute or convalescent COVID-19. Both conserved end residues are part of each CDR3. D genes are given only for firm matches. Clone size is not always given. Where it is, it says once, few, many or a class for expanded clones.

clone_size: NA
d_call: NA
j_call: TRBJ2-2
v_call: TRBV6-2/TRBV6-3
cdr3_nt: TGTGCCAGCAGTGCACAGGGAAAAGCCCCCGGGGAGCTGTTTTTT
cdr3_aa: CASSAQGKAPGELFF

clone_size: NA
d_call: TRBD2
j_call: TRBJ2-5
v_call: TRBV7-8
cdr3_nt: TGTGCCAGCAGCTTATTTGGGGGATTAGCGGGCGAGACCCAGTACTTC
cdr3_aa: CASSLFGGLAGETQYF

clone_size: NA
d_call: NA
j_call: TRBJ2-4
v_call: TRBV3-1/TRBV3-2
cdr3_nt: TGTGCCAGCAGCCTAAGGGGGACCACAAGAACCAAAAACATTCAGTACTTC
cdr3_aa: CASSLRGTTRTKNIQYF

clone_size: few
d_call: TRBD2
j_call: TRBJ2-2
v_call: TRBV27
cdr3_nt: TGTGCCAGCAGACTTAGTTCGGGGGGGAACACCGGGGAGCTGTTTTTT
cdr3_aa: CASRLSSGGNTGELFF

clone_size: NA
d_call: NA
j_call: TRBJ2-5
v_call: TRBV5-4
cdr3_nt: TGTGCCAGCAGCTCCGGAGGAGCGGCGTACGGAGAGACCCAGTACTTC
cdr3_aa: CASSSGGAAYGETQYF

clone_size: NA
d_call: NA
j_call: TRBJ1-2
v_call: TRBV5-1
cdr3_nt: TGCGCCAGCAGCTTGCGGACAGCAACTAACTATGGCTACACCTTC
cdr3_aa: CASSLRTATNYGYTF

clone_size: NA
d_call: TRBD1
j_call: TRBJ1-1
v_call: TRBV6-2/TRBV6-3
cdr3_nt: TGTGCCAGCAGCTTCGCAGGGGGCAACACTGAAGCTTTCTTT
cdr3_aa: CASSFAGGNTEAFF

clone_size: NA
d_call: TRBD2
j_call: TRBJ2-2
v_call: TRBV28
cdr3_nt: TGTGCCAGCAGTCCCTCCGCGGGGGGGATTCTTACCGGGGAGCTGTTTTTT
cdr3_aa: CASSPSAGGILTGELFF

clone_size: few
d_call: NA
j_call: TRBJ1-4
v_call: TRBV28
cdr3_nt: TGTGCCAGCAGTTTAAACAGGGATCTAGGAGGAGAAAAACTGTTTTTT
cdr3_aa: CASSLNRDLGGEKLFF

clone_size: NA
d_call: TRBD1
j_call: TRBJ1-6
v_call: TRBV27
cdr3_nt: TGTGCCAGCAGAGCACAGGGGGCCACCTATAATTCACCCCTCCACTTT
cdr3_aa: CASRAQGATYNSPLHF

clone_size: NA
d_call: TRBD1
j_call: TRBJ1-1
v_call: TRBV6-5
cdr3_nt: TGTGCCAGCAGTTACTCACTTGGGACAGGAGACACTGAAGCTTTCTTT
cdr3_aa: CASSYSLGTGDTEAFF

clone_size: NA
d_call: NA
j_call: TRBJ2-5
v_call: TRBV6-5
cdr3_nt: TGTGCCAGCAGTTCGACTAGTTGGCAGACCCAGTACTTC
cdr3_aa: CASSSTSWQTQYF

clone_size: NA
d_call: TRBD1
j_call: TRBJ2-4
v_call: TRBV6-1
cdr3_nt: TGTGCCAGCAGTGAAGCGGGACAGAGGGGCAAAAACATTCAGTACTTC
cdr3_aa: CASSEAGQRGKNIQYF

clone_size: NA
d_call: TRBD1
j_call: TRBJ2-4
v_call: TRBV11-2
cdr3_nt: TGTGCCAGCAGCTTAGGGAGTAGTGGGACAGCCAAGAACATTCAGTACTTC
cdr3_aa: CASSLGSSGTAKNIQYF

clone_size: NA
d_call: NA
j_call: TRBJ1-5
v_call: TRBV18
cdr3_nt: TGTGCCAGCTCACGCGGGACGGAAAGTCAGCCCCAGCATTTT
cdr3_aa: CASSRGTESQPQHF

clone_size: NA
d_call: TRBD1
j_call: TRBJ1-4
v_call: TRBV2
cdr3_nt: TGTGCCAGCAGGGCGATGACAGGGCTGGCGGAAAAACTGTTTTTT
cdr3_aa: CASRAMTGLAEKLFF

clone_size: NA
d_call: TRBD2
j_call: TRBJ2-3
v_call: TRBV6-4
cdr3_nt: TGTGCCAGCAGTGACTCCCCGGGGACTAGCGGGGGGTGCACAGATACGCAGTATTTT
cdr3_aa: CASSDSPGTSGGCTDTQYF

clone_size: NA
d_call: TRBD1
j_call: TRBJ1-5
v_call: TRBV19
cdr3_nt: TGTGCCAGTAGTATGCGGGACAGGGCCAGCAATCAGCCCCAGCATTTT
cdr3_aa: CASSMRDRASNQPQHF

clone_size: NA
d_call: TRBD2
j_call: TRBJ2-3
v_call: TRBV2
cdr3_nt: TGTGCCAGCAGTGAGACCCCTTTTGCTAGCGGGGGAGGTACGCAGTATTTT
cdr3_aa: CASSETPFASGGGTQYF

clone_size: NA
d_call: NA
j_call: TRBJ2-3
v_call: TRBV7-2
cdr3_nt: TGTGCCAGCAGCTTAGTCGCGGCGGCTAGCACAGATACGCAGTATTTT
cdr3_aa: CASSLVAAASTDTQYF

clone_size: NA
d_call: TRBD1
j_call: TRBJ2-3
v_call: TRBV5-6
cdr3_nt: TGTGCCAGCAGTCCTCGGACAGGGGGAGTCACAGATACGCAGTATTTT
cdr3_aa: CASSPRTGGVTDTQYF

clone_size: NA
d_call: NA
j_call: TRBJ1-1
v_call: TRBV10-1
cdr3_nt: TGCGCCAGATCTCGACGAAGTGCAGGCGGGAACGGTGAAGCTTTCTTT
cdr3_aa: CARSRRSAGGNGEAFF

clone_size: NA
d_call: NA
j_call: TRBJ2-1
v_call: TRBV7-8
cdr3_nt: TGTGCCAGCAGCTTAGTGGGTACTAGCAATGAGCAGTTCTTC
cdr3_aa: CASSLVGTSNEQFF

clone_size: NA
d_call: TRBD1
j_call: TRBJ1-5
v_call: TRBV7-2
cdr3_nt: TGTGCCAGCGCAGGGGGCGATCAGCCCCAGCATTTT
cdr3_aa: CASAGGDQPQHF

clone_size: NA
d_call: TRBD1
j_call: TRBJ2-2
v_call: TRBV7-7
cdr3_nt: TGTGCTAGCAGCCCATCCCGGGACAGGGGTGCCGGGGAGCTGTTTTTT
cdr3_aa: CASSPSRDRGAGELFF

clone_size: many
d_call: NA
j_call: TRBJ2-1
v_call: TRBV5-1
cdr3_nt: TGCGCCAGCAGAACCGGCGCTACACAGGGTACTGCCTACAATGAGCAGTTCTTC
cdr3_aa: CASRTGATQGTAYNEQFF

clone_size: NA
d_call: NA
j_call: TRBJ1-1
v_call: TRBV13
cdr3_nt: TGTGCCAGCAGCTCCCGACATGGAGAAGCTTTCTTT
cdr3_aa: CASSSRHGEAFF

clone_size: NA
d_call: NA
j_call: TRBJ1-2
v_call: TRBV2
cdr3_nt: TGTGCCAGCCATGGGACATTCCCACTAGGTGGCTACACCTTC
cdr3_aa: CASHGTFPLGGYTF

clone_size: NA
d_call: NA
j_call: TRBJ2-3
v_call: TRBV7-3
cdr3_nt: TGTGCCAGCAGCTTAACCCGTTTGGATACGCAGTATTTT
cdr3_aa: CASSLTRLDTQYF

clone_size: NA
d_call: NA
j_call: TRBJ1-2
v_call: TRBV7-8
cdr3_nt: TGTGCCAGCAGCTTAGGGGGACAAGCTCCGGGCTACACCTTC
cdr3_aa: CASSLGGQAPGYTF

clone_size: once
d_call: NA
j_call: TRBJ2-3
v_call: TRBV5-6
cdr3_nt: TGTGCCAGCAATCCGCGGGAAGCGAATACGCAGTATTTT
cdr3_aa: CASNPREANTQYF

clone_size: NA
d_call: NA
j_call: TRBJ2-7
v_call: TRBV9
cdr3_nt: TGTGCCAGCACTCCCCCGGGCAGGGATCCCAACGAGCAGTACTTC
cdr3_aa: CASTPPGRDPNEQYF